This T cell receptor beta chain was observed in a study of blood T cell repertoires in COVID-19. Turning to the study itself: From the United States, Italy and Spain came samples of acute and convalescent COVID-19. PBMCs, B-cell-depleted T cells, or T cells provided the cDNA or gDNA that made up the material.

Per germline, CDR1 MGHRA and CDR2 YSYEKL. The CDR3 is 17 amino acids. Trimming removed 2 bases from V and 4 bases from J; junction bases left unmatched: 11. Under the authors' procedure: Amplification of reference gene primers provided the estimated nucleated cell counts. Clones were sequenced by immunoSEQ multiplex PCR, and TCRdb holds only the in-frame ones, with some missing. Clone size and the V and J calls come from that table; the DNA yielded D and trimming. Of 280,000 or so clones listed, about 90% were seen once; the top ten hold roughly 2.1%. The chain combines TRBV4-1 with TRBJ2-3; 8 bases agree with TRBD2. Sequencing was done on a sample of peripheral blood. The clonotype comes from a woman under 40 who had recovered from COVID-19. CDR3 DNA sequence: TGCGCCAGCAGCCAAAGTCCAAGCGGGGGATGGCCAGATACGCAGTATTTT. Its translation is CASSQSPSGGWPDTQYF.